This T cell receptor beta chain was sequenced for a study of blood T cell repertoires in COVID-19 (dated by TCRdb to the early 2020s). Looking at the study overall: The collaborator samples originated in the United States, Italy and Spain and spanned the acute and convalescent phases of COVID-19. The samples were drawn from the first 160 participants of the ongoing ImmuneRACE study and from some 1,300 subjects provided by 6 global collaborators. Sample metadata almost always included a de-identified subject ID, COVID-19 status, age in years and sex. A freely available public database, intended as a resource for researchers studying the immune response to SARS-CoV-2, is where the repertoires were released. The material from the prospective study consisted of cDNA or gDNA derived from T cells, B-cell-depleted T cells, or PBMCs. Subjects who had been exposed to COVID-19, were actively infected with it, or had recovered from it provided the deeply sampled blood TCRbeta repertoires that made up the dataset. Where HLA class I and class II types were available, the types were taken from metadata supplied by the sample provider, not from assay-based typing.

Results the study describes overall, beyond this receptor: How much clinical and demographic metadata was included differed by source and by participant, and the metadata was provided uncurated.

Enrolling through a virtual design, the prospective study's participants ranged in age from roughly 18 to 95 years and lived across approximately 25 United States geographic areas. To assign participants to cohorts, the prospective study relied on clinical history that participants themselves reported in a screening survey and a study questionnaire. ImmuneRACE Cohort 3 recovered participants were defined by two consecutive negative NP/OP PCR tests, healthcare professional clearance, or symptom resolution. Mobile phlebotomists in the prospective study collected whole blood, serum and a nasopharyngeal or oropharyngeal swab from every participant. Over an approximately 2-month period, participants in the prospective study had the option of providing additional blood draws and questionnaires. Before DNA extraction, prospective study blood samples were shipped either frozen or at room temperature. TCRbeta CDR3 regions were amplified from genomic DNA using the immunoSEQ Assay, a bias-controlled multiplex PCR. The source study handled its data this way. The number of nucleated cells in each sample was estimated from the amplification of reference gene primers within the assay. To quantify the absolute abundance of each unique TCRbeta CDR3 rearrangement, sequence reads were collapsed and filtered. For each sample, productive Simpson clonality was calculated by taking the square root of Simpson's diversity index across productive rearrangements. Imported from immuneACCESS, the table was reduced by TCRdb to in-frame sequences with V and J called. These copies leave out some clones; in studies compared against another copy, an unresolved V gene accounts for under half, and the cause of the remainder is not known. V and J calls and clone size are given by that table; D and trimming were obtained from the DNA. The sample table records 250,000 to 400,000 clones; 87% of these occur just once. Jointly, the top ten make up approximately 5% of the sample.

This clone was counted a few times. Its antigen remains undetermined. It has no much larger one-base neighbor in the sample; base qualities were not kept. The germline V gene (reference sequence) sets CDR1 to SGHNT and CDR2 to YYREEE. The CDR3, from cysteine to phenylalanine, totals 15 residues. The only DNA kept is the CDR3, 45 bases in frame from the first base. V loses 2 bases of germline sequence and J loses 3 bases, and the interval between the two ends is 9 bases. Sequencing was performed on PBMCs or T cells enriched from blood (not recorded which). The chain couples TRBV5-4 to TRBJ1-6; perhaps TRBD1 is the D gene, with 5 bases matching. This clonotype was sampled from a young woman who had recovered from COVID-19. DNA sequence: TGTGCCAGCAGCTTAGGGGATCTCTATAATTCACCCCTCCACTTT. Translated, it gives CASSLGDLYNSPLHF.